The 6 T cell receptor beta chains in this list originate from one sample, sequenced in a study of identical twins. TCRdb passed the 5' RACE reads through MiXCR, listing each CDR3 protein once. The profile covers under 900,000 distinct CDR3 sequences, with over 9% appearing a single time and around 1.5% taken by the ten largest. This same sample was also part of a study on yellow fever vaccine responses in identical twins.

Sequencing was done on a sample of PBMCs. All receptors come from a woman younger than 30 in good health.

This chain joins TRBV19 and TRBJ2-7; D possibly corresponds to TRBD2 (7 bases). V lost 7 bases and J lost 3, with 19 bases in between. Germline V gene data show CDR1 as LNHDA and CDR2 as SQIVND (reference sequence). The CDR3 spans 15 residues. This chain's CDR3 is CASTPSAGANYEQYF. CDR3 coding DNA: TGTGCCAGTACCCCATCGGCGGGGGCGAACTACGAGCAGTACTTC.

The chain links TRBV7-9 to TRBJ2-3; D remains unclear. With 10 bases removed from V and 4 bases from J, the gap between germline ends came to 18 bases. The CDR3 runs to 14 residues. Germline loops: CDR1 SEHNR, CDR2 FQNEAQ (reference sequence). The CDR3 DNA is TGTGCCATTCGGCCCGTCCAGCTTTCAGATACGCAGTATTTT. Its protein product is CAIRPVQLSDTQYF. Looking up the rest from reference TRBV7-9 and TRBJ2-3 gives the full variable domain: DTGVSQNPRHKITKRGQNVTFRCDPISEHNRLYWYRQTLGQGPEFLTYFQNEAQLEKSRLLSDRFSAERPKGSFSTLEIQRTEQGDSAMYLCAIRPVQLSDTQYFGPGTRLTVL.

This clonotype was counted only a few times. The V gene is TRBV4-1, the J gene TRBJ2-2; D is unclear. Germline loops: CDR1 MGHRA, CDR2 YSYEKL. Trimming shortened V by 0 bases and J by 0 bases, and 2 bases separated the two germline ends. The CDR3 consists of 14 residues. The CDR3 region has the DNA TGCGCCAGCAGCCAAGAAGCGAACACCGGGGAGCTGTTTTTT. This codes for CASSQEANTGELFF.

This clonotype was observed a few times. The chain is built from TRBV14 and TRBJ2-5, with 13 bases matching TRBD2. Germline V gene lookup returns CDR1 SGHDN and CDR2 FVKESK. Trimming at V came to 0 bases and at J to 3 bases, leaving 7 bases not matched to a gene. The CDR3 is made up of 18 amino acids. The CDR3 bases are TGTGCCAGCAGCCAAGAACCGGGACTAGCGGGGATTAAAGAGACCCAGTACTTC. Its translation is CASSQEPGLAGIKETQYF. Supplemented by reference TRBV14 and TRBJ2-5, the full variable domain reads EAGVTQFPSHSVIEKGQTVTLRCDPISGHDNLYWYRRVMGKEIKFLLHFVKESKQDESGMPNNRFLAERTGGTYSTLKVQPAELEDSGVYFCASSQEPGLAGIKETQYFGPGTRLLVL.

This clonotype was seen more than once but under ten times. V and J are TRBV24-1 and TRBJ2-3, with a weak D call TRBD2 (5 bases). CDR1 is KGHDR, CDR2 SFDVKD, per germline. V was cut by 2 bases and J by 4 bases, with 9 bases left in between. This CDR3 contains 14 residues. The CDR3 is CATSDWENPDTQYF. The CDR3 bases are TGTGCCACCAGTGATTGGGAGAACCCAGATACGCAGTATTTT.

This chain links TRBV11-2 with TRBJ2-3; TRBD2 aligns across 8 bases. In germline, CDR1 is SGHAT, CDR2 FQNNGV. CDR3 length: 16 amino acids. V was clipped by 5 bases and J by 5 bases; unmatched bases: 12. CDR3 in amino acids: CASSPAGAGAVDTQYF. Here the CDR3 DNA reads TGTGCCAGCAGCCCCGCCGGAGCGGGAGCAGTAGATACGCAGTATTTT.